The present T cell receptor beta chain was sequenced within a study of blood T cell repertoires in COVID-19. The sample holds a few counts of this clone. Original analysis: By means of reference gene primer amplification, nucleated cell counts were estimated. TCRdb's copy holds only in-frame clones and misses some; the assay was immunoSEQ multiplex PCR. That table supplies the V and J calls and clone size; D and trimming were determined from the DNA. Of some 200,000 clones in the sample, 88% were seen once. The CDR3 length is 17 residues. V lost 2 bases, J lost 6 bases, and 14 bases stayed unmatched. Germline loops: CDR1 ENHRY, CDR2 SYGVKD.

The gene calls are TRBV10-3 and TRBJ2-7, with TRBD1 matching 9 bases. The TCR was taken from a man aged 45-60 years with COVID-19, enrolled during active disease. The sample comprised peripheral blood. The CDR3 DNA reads TGTGCCATCAGTGAGACCAGATCCGGGACAGGGCTCCGCGAGCAGTACTTC. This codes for CAISETRSGTGLREQYF.